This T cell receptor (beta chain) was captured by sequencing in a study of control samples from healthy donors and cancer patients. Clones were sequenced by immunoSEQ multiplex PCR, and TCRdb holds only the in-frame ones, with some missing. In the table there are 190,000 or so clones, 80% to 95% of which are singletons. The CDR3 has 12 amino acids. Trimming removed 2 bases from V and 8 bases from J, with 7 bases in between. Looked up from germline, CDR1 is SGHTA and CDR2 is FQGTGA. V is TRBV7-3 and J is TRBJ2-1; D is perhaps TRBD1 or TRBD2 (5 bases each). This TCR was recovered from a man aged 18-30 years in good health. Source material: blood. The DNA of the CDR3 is TGTGCCAGCAGCTTAGAGGGACATGAGCAGTTCTTC. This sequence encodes CASSLEGHEQFF.